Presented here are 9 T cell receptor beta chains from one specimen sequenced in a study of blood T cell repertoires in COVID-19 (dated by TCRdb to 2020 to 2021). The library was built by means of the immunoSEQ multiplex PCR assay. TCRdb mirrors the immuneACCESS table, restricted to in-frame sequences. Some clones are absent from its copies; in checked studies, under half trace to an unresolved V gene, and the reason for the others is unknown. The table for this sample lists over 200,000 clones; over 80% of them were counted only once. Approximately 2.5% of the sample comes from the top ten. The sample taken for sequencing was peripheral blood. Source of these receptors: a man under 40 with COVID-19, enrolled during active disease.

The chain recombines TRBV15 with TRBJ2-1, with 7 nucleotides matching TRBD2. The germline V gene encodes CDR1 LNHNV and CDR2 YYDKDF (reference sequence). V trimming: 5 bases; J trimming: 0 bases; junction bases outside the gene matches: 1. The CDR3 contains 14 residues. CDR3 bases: TGTGCCACCAGCGGCGGGGGCTCCTACAATGAGCAGTTCTTC. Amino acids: CATSGGGSYNEQFF.

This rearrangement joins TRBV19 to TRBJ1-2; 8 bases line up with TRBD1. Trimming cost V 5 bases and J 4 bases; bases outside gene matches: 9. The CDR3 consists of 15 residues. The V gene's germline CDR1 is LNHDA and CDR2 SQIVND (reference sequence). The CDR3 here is CASSAIGTGAYGYTF. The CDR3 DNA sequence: TGTGCCAGTAGTGCTATCGGGACAGGAGCCTATGGCTACACCTTC.

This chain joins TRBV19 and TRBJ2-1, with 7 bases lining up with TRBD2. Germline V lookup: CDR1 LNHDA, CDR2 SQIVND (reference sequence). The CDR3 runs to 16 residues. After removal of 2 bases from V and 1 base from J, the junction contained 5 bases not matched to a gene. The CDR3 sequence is CASSIPLASSYNEQFF. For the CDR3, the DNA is TGTGCCAGTAGTATACCACTAGCGTCGTCCTACAATGAGCAGTTCTTC.

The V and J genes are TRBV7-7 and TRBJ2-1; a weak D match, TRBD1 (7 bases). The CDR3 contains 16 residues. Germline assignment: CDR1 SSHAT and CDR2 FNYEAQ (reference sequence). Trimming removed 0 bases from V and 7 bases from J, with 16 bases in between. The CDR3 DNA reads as TGTGCCAGCAGCTTAGCGGAGGGGGCTCCGGGGAATGAGCAGTTCTTC. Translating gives CASSLAEGAPGNEQFF.

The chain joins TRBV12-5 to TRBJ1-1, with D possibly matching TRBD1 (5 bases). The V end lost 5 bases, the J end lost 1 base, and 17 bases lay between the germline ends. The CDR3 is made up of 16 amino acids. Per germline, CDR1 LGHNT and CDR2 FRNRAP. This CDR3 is CASGPPTALRNTEAFF. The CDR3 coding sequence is TGTGCTAGTGGTCCCCCGACAGCCCTTAGGAACACTGAAGCTTTCTTT.

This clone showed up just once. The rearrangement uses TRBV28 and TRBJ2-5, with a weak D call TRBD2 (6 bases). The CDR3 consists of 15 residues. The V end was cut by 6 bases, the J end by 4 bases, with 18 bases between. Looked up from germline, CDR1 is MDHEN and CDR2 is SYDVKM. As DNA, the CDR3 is TGTGCCAGCAGCCTCGGGGGATCTGCTGCAGAGACCCAGTACTTC. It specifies CASSLGGSAAETQYF.

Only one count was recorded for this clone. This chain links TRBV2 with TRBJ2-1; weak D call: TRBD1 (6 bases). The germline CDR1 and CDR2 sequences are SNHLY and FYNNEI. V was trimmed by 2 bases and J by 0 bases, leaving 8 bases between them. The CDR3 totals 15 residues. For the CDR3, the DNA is TGTGCCAGCAGTGAACAGGGGAGCTCCTACAATGAGCAGTTCTTC. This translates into CASSEQGSSYNEQFF.

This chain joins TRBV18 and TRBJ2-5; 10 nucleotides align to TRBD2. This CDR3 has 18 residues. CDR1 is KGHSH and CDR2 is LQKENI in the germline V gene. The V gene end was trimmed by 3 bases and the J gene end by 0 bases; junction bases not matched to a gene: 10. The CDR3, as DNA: TGTGCCAGCTCACCTGGACGGACTAGCGGAGGTAACCAAGAGACCCAGTACTTC. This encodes CASSPGRTSGGNQETQYF. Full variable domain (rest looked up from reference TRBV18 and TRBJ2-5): NAGVMQNPRHLVRRRGQEARLRCSPMKGHSHVYWYRQLPEEGLKFMVYLQKENIIDESGMPKERFSAEFPKEGPSILRIQQVVRGDSAAYFCASSPGRTSGGNQETQYFGPGTRLLVL.

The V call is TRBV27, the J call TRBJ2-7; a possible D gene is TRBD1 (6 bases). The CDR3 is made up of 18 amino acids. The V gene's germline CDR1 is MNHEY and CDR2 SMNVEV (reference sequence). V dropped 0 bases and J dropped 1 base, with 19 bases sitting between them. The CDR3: CASSLSRLYRADSYEQYF. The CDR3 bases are TGTGCCAGCAGTTTATCTCGCCTTTACAGGGCTGATTCCTACGAGCAGTACTTC.